This T cell receptor (beta chain) is from a study of T cells after posttransplantation cyclophosphamide. Clones were sequenced by immunoSEQ multiplex PCR, and TCRdb holds only the in-frame ones, with some missing. There are about 37,000 clones in the sample, none observed a single time. Study results and caveats: Later blood repertoires were often dominated by clones from the donor CD8+ memory compartment. TRB clonality was highly associated with recipient CMV seropositivity and reactivation.

This clone was recorded at least ten times. The antigen remains unidentified. This related bone marrow graft donor gave peripheral blood on the day of marrow donation. V was clipped by 4 bases and J by 5 bases; unmatched bases: 3. Germline CDR1 and CDR2: MNHNS and SASEGT. The CDR3 spans 14 residues. The source is a man aged 30 to 39 in good health and a related stem cell transplant donor. Material: PBMCs. The chain carries TRBV6-1 and TRBJ2-2, with 8 nucleotides matching TRBD1. CDR3 in DNA: TGTGCCAGCAGTGGTCACAGGGGGACCGGGGAGCTGTTTTTT. It translates to CASSGHRGTGELFF.